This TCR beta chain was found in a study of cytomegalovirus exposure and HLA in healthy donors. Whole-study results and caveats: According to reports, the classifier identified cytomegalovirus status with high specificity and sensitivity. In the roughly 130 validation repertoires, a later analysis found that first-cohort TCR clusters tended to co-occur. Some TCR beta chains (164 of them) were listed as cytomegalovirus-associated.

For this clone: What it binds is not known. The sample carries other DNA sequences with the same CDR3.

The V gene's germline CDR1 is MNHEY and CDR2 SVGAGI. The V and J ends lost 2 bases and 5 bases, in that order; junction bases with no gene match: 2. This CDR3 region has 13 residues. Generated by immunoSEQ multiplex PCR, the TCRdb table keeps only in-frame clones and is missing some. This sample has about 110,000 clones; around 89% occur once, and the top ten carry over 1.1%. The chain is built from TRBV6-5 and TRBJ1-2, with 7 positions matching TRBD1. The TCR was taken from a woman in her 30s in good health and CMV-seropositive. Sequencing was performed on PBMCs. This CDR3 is CASSYDRVYGYTF. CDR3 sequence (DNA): TGTGCCAGCAGTTACGACAGGGTGTATGGCTACACCTTC.